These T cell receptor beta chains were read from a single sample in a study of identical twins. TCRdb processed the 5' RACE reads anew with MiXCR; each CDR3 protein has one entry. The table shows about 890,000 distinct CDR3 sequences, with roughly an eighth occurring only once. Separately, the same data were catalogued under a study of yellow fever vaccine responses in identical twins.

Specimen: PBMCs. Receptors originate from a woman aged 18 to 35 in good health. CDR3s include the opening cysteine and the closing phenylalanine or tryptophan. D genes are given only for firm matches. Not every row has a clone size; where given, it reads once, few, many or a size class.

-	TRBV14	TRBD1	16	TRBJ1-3	CASSKLTGGVGNTIYF	TGTGCCAGCAGCAAATTAACAGGGGGCGTGGGAAACACCATATATTTT
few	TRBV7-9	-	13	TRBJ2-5	CASSPHVLWTQYF	TGTGCCAGCAGCCCGCATGTACTATGGACCCAGTACTTC
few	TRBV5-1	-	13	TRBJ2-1	CASSLEQRTVQFF	TGCGCCAGCAGCTTGGAACAGCGGACGGTGCAGTTCTTC
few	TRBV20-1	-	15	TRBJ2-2	CSAEETGRNTGELFF	TGCAGTGCTGAAGAAACAGGCAGGAACACCGGGGAGCTGTTTTTT
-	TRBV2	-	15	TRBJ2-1	CASSDGGSIEIPQFF	TGTGCCAGCAGTGACGGGGGCTCCATCGAAATCCCGCAGTTCTTC
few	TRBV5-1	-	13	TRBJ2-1	CASSEGLKNEQFF	TGCGCCAGCAGCGAAGGACTAAAGAATGAGCAGTTCTTC
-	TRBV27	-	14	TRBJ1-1	CASSYNIMNTEAFF	TGTGCCAGCAGTTACAATATAATGAACACTGAAGCTTTCTTT
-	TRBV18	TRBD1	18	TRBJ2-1	CASSPRQGAPPDHNEQFF	TGTGCCAGCTCACCACGCCAGGGGGCTCCGCCTGATCACAATGAGCAGTTCTTC
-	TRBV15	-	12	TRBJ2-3	CATSSLSDTQYF	TGTGCCACCAGCAGCCTTTCTGATACGCAGTATTTT
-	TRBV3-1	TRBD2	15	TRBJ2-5	CASSQARGAQETQYF	TGTGCCAGCAGCCAAGCGCGGGGGGCCCAAGAGACCCAGTACTTC
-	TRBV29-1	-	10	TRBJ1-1	CSVGAASAFF	TGCAGCGTTGGGGCAGCCTCTGCTTTCTTT